The source of this T cell receptor (beta chain) is a study of blood T cell repertoires in COVID-19. Study as a whole: Sites across the United States, Italy and Spain contributed samples from acute and convalescent COVID-19. In each case, the material was cDNA or gDNA derived from T cells, B-cell-depleted T cells, or PBMCs.

Authors' data handling: Amplification of reference gene primers provided the estimated nucleated cell counts. The protocol was immunoSEQ multiplex PCR, while the TCRdb copy is restricted to in-frame clones and leaves out a portion. From that table come the V and J calls and clone size; the DNA was used to work out D and trimming. Of roughly 150,000 clones listed, 70% to 90% are singletons. V lost 2 bases and J lost 9, with 9 bases in between. The CDR3 is 12 residues long. The germline CDR1 and CDR2 sequences are SGHTA and FQGNSA. Input material: peripheral blood. The TCR sequence derives from a human donor in a cohort sampled during active COVID-19. The rearrangement links TRBV7-2 to TRBJ2-3; D remains unclear. The DNA of the CDR3 is TGTGCCAGCAGCTTAAACAGAGAAACGCAGTATTTT. This gives the protein CASSLNRETQYF.